This TCR beta chain was captured in a study of PD-1 blockade in classical Hodgkin lymphoma. General study results and limits: No one has yet defined what causes the repertoire differences, which may be disease activity or prior therapy. Reported findings placed baseline TCR diversity lower in newly diagnosed patients (compared with healthy donors).

Sequenced by immunoSEQ multiplex PCR; TCRdb stores in-frame clones only, minus some. The sample yields 25,000 to 35,000 clones, roughly 94% seen once. Noted time point: newly diagnosed, previously untreated cHL patient sample. As a comparison, the study used PBMCs from newly diagnosed, untreated classical Hodgkin lymphoma. The table lists this clone with a count of one. Its matching antigen is unknown. The sequence was collected from a human donor with classical Hodgkin lymphoma. The sequenced material came from peripheral blood mononuclear cells (PBMCs).

The DNA for the CDR3 is TGTGCCAGCAGCTTCGAGTCCTACAATGAGCAGTTCTTC. Translating it yields CASSFESYNEQFF. This chain uses TRBV7-3 with TRBJ2-1; the D is unclear. CDR3 length: 13 residues. Germline CDR1 and CDR2: SGHTA and FQGTGA. Trimming removed 3 bases from V and 1 base from J, with 4 bases in between.